This T cell receptor beta chain was retrieved from a study of monozygotic twins with inflammatory bowel disease. Findings of the study overall: What may have added variability to patient repertoires is that immunosuppressive treatments differed. Individual T cell subtypes were not distinguishable.

As regards this clonotype: What it recognizes is unknown.

Starting material for each TCR library was 3,000 to 3,500 ng of total RNA. TCRdb re-analyzed the 5' RACE reads; it lists each CDR3 protein once, without DNA. The sample totals roughly 150,000 distinct CDR3 sequences. Germline CDR1 reads MDHEN; CDR2 reads SYDVKM. The CDR3 sequence is 18 residues long. The receptor comes from a human donor with ulcerative colitis or Crohn's disease, or a healthy co-twin of an affected twin (not recorded which). Material: blood. The chain has TRBV28 and TRBJ2-3; TCRdb names TRBD2, which stays unverified in the absence of DNA. CDR3 protein: CASSLYPASDTLTDTQYF.